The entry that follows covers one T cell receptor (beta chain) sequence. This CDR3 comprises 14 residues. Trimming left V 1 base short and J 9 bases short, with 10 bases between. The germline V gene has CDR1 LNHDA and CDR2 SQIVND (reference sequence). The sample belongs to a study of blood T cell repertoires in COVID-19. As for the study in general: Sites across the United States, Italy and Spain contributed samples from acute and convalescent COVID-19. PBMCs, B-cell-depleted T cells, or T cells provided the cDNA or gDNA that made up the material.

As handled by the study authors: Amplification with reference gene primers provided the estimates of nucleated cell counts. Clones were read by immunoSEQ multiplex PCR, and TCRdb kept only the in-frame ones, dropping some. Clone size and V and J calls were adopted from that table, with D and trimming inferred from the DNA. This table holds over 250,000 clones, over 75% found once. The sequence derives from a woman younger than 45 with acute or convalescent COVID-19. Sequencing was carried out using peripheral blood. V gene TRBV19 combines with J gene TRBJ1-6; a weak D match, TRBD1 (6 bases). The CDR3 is CASSIGGLSSPLHF. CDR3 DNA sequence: TGTGCCAGTAGTATAGGGGGGCTTAGTTCACCCCTCCACTTT. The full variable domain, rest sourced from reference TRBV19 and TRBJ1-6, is DGGITQSPKYLFRKEGQNVTLSCEQNLNHDAMYWYRQDPGQGLRLIYYSQIVNDFQKGDIAEGYSVSREKKESFPLTVTSAQKNPTAFYLCASSIGGLSSPLHFGNGTRLTVT.